Below are 24 T cell receptor beta chains sequenced from a single sample in a study of T cells in Graves' hyperthyroidism and ophthalmopathy. Amplification of TCR beta CDR3 regions was performed using RNA transcripts as template. HTBI primers were employed in a first-round RT-PCR of the TCR CDR3. TCRdb itself ran the multiplex PCR reads through MiXCR, one entry per CDR3 protein. The sample has approximately 600,000 distinct CDR3 sequences, 20% to 25% seen once; the top ten hold about 34%. The sequenced sample consisted of blood. These receptors came from a man between 25 and 39 years old with Graves' ophthalmopathy.

This clonotype turned up a few times. The chain links TRBV29-1 to TRBJ1-1, with D unresolved. The CDR3 extends over 13 amino acids. The V and J ends lost 4 bases and 7 bases respectively, with 16 bases between them. The germline gives CDR1 SQVTM, CDR2 ANQGSEA. The CDR3 bases are TGCAGCGTTGGGGAAAACTCCGTTGATGAAGCTTTCTTT. Translated: CSVGENSVDEAFF.

This clonotype was recorded at least ten times. V gene TRBV5-1 combines with J gene TRBJ1-2; D is perhaps TRBD1 (6 bases). The V end was cut by 4 bases, the J end by 6 bases, with 7 bases between. The CDR3 has 11 residues. Germline CDR1 is SGHRS and CDR2 is YFSETQ. The CDR3 region is CASSPGDGYTF. CDR3 nucleotide sequence: TGCGCCAGCAGCCCAGGGGATGGCTACACCTTC.

This clonotype was counted only a few times. This sequence joins TRBV10-1 and TRBJ2-1; 7 positions agree with TRBD1. The V and J ends lost 0 bases and 3 bases, in that order; junction bases with no gene match: 8. CDR3 size: 17 residues. Germline assignment: CDR1 WNHNN and CDR2 SYGVQD (reference sequence). CDR3 sequence: CASSESRSGGLYNEQFF. CDR3 sequence (DNA): TGCGCCAGCAGTGAGTCGAGGTCAGGGGGTCTCTACAATGAGCAGTTCTTC.

This clonotype came up many times. The CDR3 DNA reads TGTGCCAGTCTCCTTAACAGGGGAGAAGGGACTGAAGCTTTCTTT. Translating gives CASLLNRGEGTEAFF. The chain is built from TRBV5-8 and TRBJ1-1, with 7 positions matching TRBD1. Germline V gene sequence: CDR1 SGHTS, CDR2 YDEGEE. The J segment lost 5 bases and the V segment lost 8 bases, leaving 15 bases of the junction unmatched. The CDR3 runs to 15 residues.

This clonotype has just a few counts. The chain combines TRBV5-8 with TRBJ1-2; D gene uncertain. V lost 7 bases to trimming and J lost 7 bases, with 14 bases between them. The germline V gene has CDR1 SGHTS and CDR2 YDEGEE. This CDR3 has 12 residues. The CDR3 bases are TGTGCCAGCCTCAGAAGCGGGTCTGGCTACACCTTC. Its translation: CASLRSGSGYTF.

In its sample, this clonotype was seen many times. CDR3 DNA sequence: TGTGCCAGCAGCCCCGGGGGCCGGTGGCCTGAAAAACTGTTTTTT. This sequence encodes CASSPGGRWPEKLFF. The J gene is TRBJ1-4, the V gene TRBV3-1, with D tentatively TRBD1 (6 bases). The V end was cut by 4 bases, the J end by 7 bases, with 16 bases between. Looked up from germline, CDR1 is LGHDT and CDR2 is YNNKEL (reference sequence). The CDR3 consists of 15 residues.

This clonotype has ten or more counts. The chain couples TRBV11-2 to TRBJ2-2, with D unresolved. V lost 4 bases and J lost 5, with 8 bases in between. This CDR3 region has 13 residues. Germline V gene data show CDR1 as SGHAT and CDR2 as FQNNGV. The CDR3 spells CASSSSSTGELFF. In DNA, the CDR3 is TGTGCCAGCAGCTCGAGTAGTACCGGGGAGCTGTTTTTT.

This clonotype was seen a single time. The chain uses TRBV20-1 and TRBJ2-6, with 8 bases that match TRBD1. Trimming removed 0 bases from V and 1 base from J; junction bases left unmatched: 5. This CDR3 has 17 residues. Germline-derived CDR1 and CDR2 are DFQATT and SNEGSKA (reference sequence). In nucleotides, the CDR3 is TGCAGTGCTAGAGAGCGACAGGGGACATCTGGGGCCAACGTCCTGACTTTC. It translates to CSARERQGTSGANVLTF.

About this clonotype itself: Being one base from a much bigger clone, this may be a read error. The genes are TRBV12-3 or TRBV12-4 and TRBJ2-5, with a weak D call TRBD1 (5 bases). This CDR3 is 15 amino acids long. V shed 2 bases and J shed 3 bases, with 13 bases lying between them. CDR3 loop: CASSLRRTPEETQYF. CDR3 coding DNA: TGTGCCAGCAGTTTAAGGCGGACACCTGAAGAGACCCAGTACTTC.

The table lists this clonotype with many counts. The chain uses TRBV20-1 and TRBJ1-1; 10 bases are shared with TRBD1. The trim removed 0 bases at V and 0 bases at J, leaving 10 bases unmatched. CDR3 size: 18 residues. Germline loops: CDR1 DFQATT, CDR2 SNEGSKA (reference sequence). CDR3 DNA: TGCAGTGCTAGAGATTGGGACAGGGGTGTTGGCGTGAACACTGAAGCTTTCTTT. This codes for CSARDWDRGVGVNTEAFF.

This chain uses TRBV7-8 with TRBJ2-7; D unresolved. Germline CDR1 reads SGHVS; CDR2 reads FQNEAQ. Trimming removed 5 bases from V and 2 bases from J, with 16 bases in between. This CDR3 has 15 amino acids. The CDR3 DNA reads TGTGCCAGCAGCCACAAAAGGATAAGAGCCTACGAGCAGTACTTC. It encodes CASSHKRIRAYEQYF.

This clonotype was observed a few times. This chain connects TRBV28 to TRBJ2-7; 7 bases are shared with TRBD2. The CDR3 has 13 residues. Germline V gene sequence: CDR1 MDHEN, CDR2 SYDVKM. After removal of 7 bases from V and 4 bases from J, the junction contained 7 bases not matched to a gene. DNA for the CDR3: TGTGCCAGCATACGGGGGGACGCTTACGAGCAGTACTTC. Its translation: CASIRGDAYEQYF.

This clonotype was picked up a small number of times. The chain joins TRBV11-3 to TRBJ2-1; unclear D gene. Trimming left V 5 bases short and J 10 bases short, with 15 bases between. This CDR3 is 13 amino acids long. Germline-derived CDR1 and CDR2 are SGHNT and YENEEA. CDR3 protein: CASSLGQAKEQFF. In nucleotides, the CDR3 is TGTGCCAGCAGCCTCGGGCAGGCCAAGGAGCAGTTCTTC.

The rearrangement uses TRBV28 and TRBJ2-7, with 10 nucleotides matching TRBD1. Germline lookup yields CDR1 MDHEN and CDR2 SYDVKM. The CDR3 consists of 15 residues. Trimming at V came to 4 bases and at J to 5 bases, leaving 8 bases not matched to a gene. As DNA, the CDR3 is TGTGCCAGCAGTTCACCGGGACAGGGGATTAACGAGCAGTACTTC. This translates into CASSSPGQGINEQYF.

This clonotype has a single count. J is TRBJ1-5 and V is TRBV28; 7 positions agree with TRBD1. Germline CDR1 and CDR2: MDHEN and SYDVKM. The trim removed 3 bases at V and 8 bases at J, leaving 7 bases unmatched. The CDR3 spans 14 residues. CDR3 sequence reads: CASSLSGQRKPQHF. CDR3 in DNA: TGTGCCAGCAGTTTGTCGGGACAGAGAAAGCCCCAGCATTTT.

This clonotype appeared many times. The J gene is TRBJ2-7, the V gene TRBV20-1, with 10 nucleotides matching TRBD2. Germline trimming cut 4 bases from V and 2 bases from J; bases unmatched to any gene: 5. Germline values: CDR1 DFQATT, CDR2 SNEGSKA (reference sequence). This CDR3 is 14 amino acids long. The CDR3 DNA sequence: TGCAGTGCTACCCCTAGCGGGAGAGCCTACGAGCAGTACTTC. This encodes CSATPSGRAYEQYF.

Only a few counts were recorded for this clonotype. The chain has TRBV4-2 and TRBJ2-3; unclear D gene. Trimming stripped 0 bases from V and 0 bases from J, with 16 bases between. Germline V CDR1 and CDR2: LGHNA, YNFKEQ. This CDR3 region has 18 residues. The CDR3 region is CASSQEGAQRRSTDTQYF. For the CDR3, the DNA is TGTGCCAGCAGCCAAGAGGGTGCTCAGCGACGTAGCACAGATACGCAGTATTTT.

V usage is TRBV20-1 and J usage is TRBJ1-1; 8 nucleotides match TRBD1. The CDR3 spans 14 residues. Trimming at V came to 5 bases and at J to 1 base, leaving 6 bases not matched to a gene. CDR1 DFQATT and CDR2 SNEGSKA come from the germline V gene (reference sequence). The CDR3 region has the DNA TGCAGTGCTTTTAGACAGGGGTCGAACACTGAAGCTTTCTTT. It translates to CSAFRQGSNTEAFF.

CDR3 in amino acids: CASSGGLAGEDEQFF. The CDR3 coding sequence is TGTGCCAGCAGCGGGGGACTAGCGGGAGAAGATGAGCAGTTCTTC. The V call is TRBV11-2, the J call TRBJ2-1, with TRBD2 matching over 14 bases. Trimming at V came to 5 bases and at J to 8 bases, leaving 5 bases not matched to a gene. The CDR3 extends over 15 amino acids. Looked up from germline, CDR1 is SGHAT and CDR2 is FQNNGV.

This clonotype occurred many times. This rearrangement joins TRBV6-1 to TRBJ2-7; 11 bases are shared with TRBD1. Germline V gives CDR1 MNHNS, CDR2 SASEGT. V lost 8 bases and J lost 3; bases outside the gene matches: 6. The CDR3 loop spans 14 amino acids. Here the CDR3 DNA reads TGTGCCAGCCAGAAGGACAGGGGGCTCTACGAGCAGTACTTC. Protein: CASQKDRGLYEQYF.

In its sample, this clonotype was seen many times. The chain joins TRBV6-1 to TRBJ2-7; 10 nucleotides align to TRBD2. There are 17 residues in the CDR3. The V segment lost 0 bases and the J segment 3 bases; nucleotides outside the gene matches: 8. Germline CDR1 MNHNS, CDR2 SASEGT. The CDR3 coding sequence is TGTGCCAGCAGTGAAGCGAGAGCTAGCGGGAGTTTCTACGAGCAGTACTTC. This gives the protein CASSEARASGSFYEQYF.

This clonotype was counted only a few times. J is TRBJ2-1 and V is TRBV18; TRBD2 aligns across 10 bases. Germline lookup yields CDR1 KGHSH and CDR2 LQKENI. There are 16 residues in the CDR3. After removal of 3 bases from V and 8 bases from J, the junction contained 10 bases not matched to a gene. CDR3 residues: CASSPTTRAGGDEQFF. CDR3 in DNA: TGTGCCAGCTCACCCACAACTAGAGCGGGAGGGGATGAGCAGTTCTTC.

The table lists this clonotype with many counts. The chain uses TRBV11-2 and TRBJ1-1; D remains ambiguous. The CDR3 has 13 amino acids. The V gene lost 2 bases and the J gene lost 3 bases, with 7 bases spanning the gap. Germline V gene lookup returns CDR1 SGHAT and CDR2 FQNNGV. CDR3 sequence (DNA): TGTGCCAGCAGCTTATGGGGAGACACTGAAGCTTTCTTT. Amino acids: CASSLWGDTEAFF.

The table lists this clonotype with a few counts. This chain links TRBV29-1 with TRBJ1-5, with TRBD1 identical over 7 bases. The CDR3 totals 15 residues. Per germline, CDR1 SQVTM and CDR2 ANQGSEA. V dropped 6 bases and J dropped 4; count of bases not matched to a gene: 12. CDR3 nucleotide sequence: TGCAGCGTGAGAGAGACAGGGCCAGAAAATCAGCCCCAGCATTTT. Translation gives CSVRETGPENQPQHF.